These T cell receptor beta chains were read from a single sample in a study of blood T cell repertoires in COVID-19. The method was immunoSEQ multiplex PCR; TCRdb's version includes in-frame clones alone and lacks a portion of them. The data hold some 26,000 clones, with less than 80% observed a single time. Input material: peripheral blood. Every receptor here comes from a man in his sixties or seventies with acute or convalescent COVID-19. The CDR3 runs from the conserved cysteine through the conserved F or W. Fields, in order: D gene, J gene, V gene, clone size, CDR3 DNA, CDR3 protein. A D gene is named only where the DNA matches it firmly. Rows give clone size only sometimes, using once, few, many, or a class for an expanded clone.

D: TRBD2; J: TRBJ2-3; V: TRBV5-1; size: .; DNA: TGCGCCAGCACCGTAATAGCGGGGGTCACAGATACGCAGTATTTT; CDR3: CASTVIAGVTDTQYF
D: TRBD1; J: TRBJ2-2; V: TRBV7-3; size: .; DNA: TGTGCCGGCAGCTCCGGGACAGGGAACACCGGGGAGCTGTTTTTT; CDR3: CAGSSGTGNTGELFF
D: TRBD2; J: TRBJ2-7; V: TRBV5-1; size: .; DNA: TGCGCCAGCAGCGAGTTAGCGGGAGGGCCCCTCGAGCAGTACTTC; CDR3: CASSELAGGPLEQYF
D: .; J: TRBJ2-6; V: TRBV19; size: .; DNA: TGTGCCAGTAGTCCCAGTGGACTGGGCGTCCTGACTTTC; CDR3: CASSPSGLGVLTF
D: .; J: TRBJ2-3; V: TRBV20-1; size: .; DNA: TGCAGAGGGGGAAGCACAGATACGCAGTATTTT; CDR3: CRGGSTDTQYF
D: TRBD1; J: TRBJ1-1; V: TRBV9; size: few; DNA: TGTGCCAGCAGCGTGGGGGGGACAGGGTTGCATGAAGCTTTCTTT; CDR3: CASSVGGTGLHEAFF
D: TRBD1; J: TRBJ1-1; V: TRBV2; size: .; DNA: TGTGCCAGCAGCGGACAGGGAAGGACTGAAGCTTTCTTT; CDR3: CASSGQGRTEAFF
D: .; J: TRBJ1-1; V: TRBV7-2; size: .; DNA: TGTGCCAGTCGCTTCTCAGGGGACACTGAAGCTTTCTTT; CDR3: CASRFSGDTEAFF
D: TRBD2; J: TRBJ2-2; V: TRBV7-3; size: .; DNA: TGTGCCAGCAGCTTAAACCCCAGCGGGGGGGGTTTTTCCGGGGAGCTGTTTTTT; CDR3: CASSLNPSGGGFSGELFF
D: TRBD2; J: TRBJ2-5; V: TRBV18; size: .; DNA: TGTGCCAGCTCACCGAAAACCCGGGGGGGGCTCGAGACCCAGTACTTC; CDR3: CASSPKTRGGLETQYF
D: .; J: TRBJ1-6; V: TRBV7-2; size: .; DNA: TGTGCCAGCAGCTCGCTCCGGACTGATTCACCCCTCCACTTT; CDR3: CASSSLRTDSPLHF
D: TRBD1; J: TRBJ1-2; V: TRBV27; size: .; DNA: TGTGCCAGCAGTTTATCTGCCAGGACAGGCTATGGCTACACCTTC; CDR3: CASSLSARTGYGYTF
D: .; J: TRBJ2-3; V: TRBV7-2; size: .; DNA: TGTGCCAGCAGCTTGCAGGGGCGGGATACGCAGTATTTT; CDR3: CASSLQGRDTQYF
D: TRBD1; J: TRBJ1-5; V: TRBV18; size: .; DNA: TGTGCCAGCTCACGATTTGACAGGGCCGGCAATCAGCCCCAGCATTTT; CDR3: CASSRFDRAGNQPQHF
D: TRBD1; J: TRBJ1-1; V: TRBV19; size: .; DNA: TGTGCCAGTAGTACCGGACAGGGTTCCACTGAAGCTTTCTTT; CDR3: CASSTGQGSTEAFF
D: TRBD1; J: TRBJ2-1; V: TRBV18; size: .; DNA: TGTGCCAGCTCACCCCGACAGGGGCCGACTTCCTACAATGAGCAGTTCTTC; CDR3: CASSPRQGPTSYNEQFF
D: .; J: TRBJ2-1; V: TRBV5-5; size: .; DNA: TGTGCCAGCTCCAGACAGAACAATGAGCAGTTCTTC; CDR3: CASSRQNNEQFF
D: TRBD2; J: TRBJ2-1; V: TRBV28; size: .; DNA: TGTGCCAGCACCGTAGCGGGAGGGCCGGTCAATGAGCAGTTCTTC; CDR3: CASTVAGGPVNEQFF
D: TRBD2; J: TRBJ2-7; V: TRBV28; size: .; DNA: TGTGCCAGCAGACCCAGGGGACTAGCAGAGAGCTCCTACGAGCAGTACTTC; CDR3: CASRPRGLAESSYEQYF
D: .; J: TRBJ2-7; V: TRBV11-3; size: .; DNA: TGTGCCAGCAGTGAAAGCGGACAGTCCCCTGCCTACTACGAGCAGTACTTC; CDR3: CASSESGQSPAYYEQYF
D: TRBD1; J: TRBJ2-7; V: TRBV10-3; size: once; DNA: TGTGCCATCAGTGAGGCGACAGGGGGAAGGAACGAGCAGTACTTC; CDR3: CAISEATGGRNEQYF
D: .; J: TRBJ2-7; V: TRBV24-1; size: few; DNA: TGTGCCACCAGCCAGACGGGCTACGAGCAGTACTTC; CDR3: CATSQTGYEQYF
D: TRBD1; J: TRBJ2-5; V: TRBV18; size: .; DNA: TGTGCCAGCCGTCAGGGGGCCCAAGAGACCCAGTACTTC; CDR3: CASRQGAQETQYF
D: TRBD1; J: TRBJ1-1; V: TRBV6-2/TRBV6-3; size: .; DNA: TGTGCCAGCAGTTTCGGACAGGAGAACACTGAAGCTTTCTTT; CDR3: CASSFGQENTEAFF
D: .; J: TRBJ2-3; V: TRBV5-1; size: .; DNA: TGCGCCAGCAGCTTGTCCTTCGGCAGGGGCACAGATACGCAGTATTTT; CDR3: CASSLSFGRGTDTQYF
D: .; J: TRBJ2-1; V: TRBV14; size: .; DNA: TGTGCCAGCAGCCAAGGGAGGTCCTCGAATGAGCAGTTCTTC; CDR3: CASSQGRSSNEQFF
D: .; J: TRBJ1-2; V: TRBV6-5; size: .; DNA: TGTGCCAGCACCGGCCTGATCTTCCGGGATGGCTACACCTTC; CDR3: CASTGLIFRDGYTF
D: TRBD2; J: TRBJ2-3; V: TRBV18; size: medium-sized; DNA: TGTGCCAGCTCACCGACTATTGGGACTAGCGGGACAAATACGCAGTATTTT; CDR3: CASSPTIGTSGTNTQYF
D: .; J: TRBJ2-3; V: TRBV5-5; size: .; DNA: TGTGCCAGCAGTTTCCAGACAGATACGCAGTATTTT; CDR3: CASSFQTDTQYF
D: .; J: TRBJ1-5; V: TRBV30; size: .; DNA: TGTGCCTGGGGGACGACAGAGAATCAGCCCCAGCATTTT; CDR3: CAWGTTENQPQHF
D: .; J: TRBJ1-2; V: TRBV28; size: .; DNA: TGTGCCAGCAGTGCCCAGGGAGGTGGGTATGGCTACACCTTC; CDR3: CASSAQGGGYGYTF
D: TRBD1; J: TRBJ1-2; V: TRBV7-9; size: .; DNA: TGTGCCAGCAGCTTAGCCTCCACCGGGACAGATAGCTACACCTTC; CDR3: CASSLASTGTDSYTF
D: .; J: TRBJ2-3; V: TRBV12-3/TRBV12-4; size: once; DNA: TGTGCCAGCAGTTCAGAGCGGCCTACCTCTTTT; CDR3: CASSSERPTSF
D: TRBD1; J: TRBJ2-3; V: TRBV5-6; size: .; DNA: TGTGCCAGCAGCTTGGACAGGGGCCTCACAGATACGCAGTATTTT; CDR3: CASSLDRGLTDTQYF
D: .; J: TRBJ1-4; V: TRBV7-8; size: .; DNA: TGTGCCAGCAGCGTCTCGACAGTCGACAATGAAAAACTGTTTTTT; CDR3: CASSVSTVDNEKLFF
D: .; J: TRBJ1-5; V: TRBV19; size: once; DNA: TGTGCCAGTAGACAGGTTGCGAGTCGGCCCCAGCATTTT; CDR3: CASRQVASRPQHF
D: TRBD1; J: TRBJ2-1; V: TRBV3-1/TRBV3-2; size: .; DNA: TGTGCCAGCAGCCTCAGACAGGGGATTTACAATGAGCAGTTCTTC; CDR3: CASSLRQGIYNEQFF